A selection of T cell receptor beta chains follows, all from one sample in a study of shared clonotypes between healthy human individuals. Sequenced by immunoSEQ multiplex PCR; TCRdb stores in-frame clones only, minus some. The top ten clones hold around 1.7% of a sample with roughly 680,000 clones, about two thirds of them seen once. The sequenced material came from memory CD4+ T cells sorted from blood. The receptors were gathered from a woman younger than 45 in good health. CDR3s include the opening cysteine and the closing phenylalanine or tryptophan. The order of the fields is clone size, D gene, J gene, V gene, CDR3 DNA, CDR3 protein. The D gene is left open where the match is weak. Rows may omit the clone size; those that give it use once, few, many or a size class.

abundance: few; d_gene: TRBD2; j_gene: TRBJ2-1; v_gene: TRBV7-7; CDR3nt: TGTGCCAGCAGCTTACTAGCGGAGCTGGAGCAGTTCTTC; CDR3aa: CASSLLAELEQFF
abundance: few; d_gene: -; j_gene: TRBJ1-5; v_gene: TRBV5-3; CDR3nt: TGTGCCAGAAGCTTGGAAAGACCAAGGGGTAGCAATCAGCCCCAGCATTTT; CDR3aa: CARSLERPRGSNQPQHF
abundance: -; d_gene: TRBD2; j_gene: TRBJ2-7; v_gene: TRBV5-1; CDR3nt: TGCGCCAGCAGCTACGGGACTAGCGACTCCTACGAGCAGTACTTC; CDR3aa: CASSYGTSDSYEQYF
abundance: -; d_gene: -; j_gene: TRBJ1-4; v_gene: TRBV27; CDR3nt: TGTGCCAGCAGTAGGCGGGAGAATGAAAAACTGTTTTTT; CDR3aa: CASSRRENEKLFF
abundance: -; d_gene: TRBD1; j_gene: TRBJ2-5; v_gene: TRBV10-3; CDR3nt: TGTGCCATCAGTGAGTCGGTCGGACAGGGGTCCCAAGAGACCCAGTACTTC; CDR3aa: CAISESVGQGSQETQYF
abundance: -; d_gene: -; j_gene: TRBJ1-1; v_gene: TRBV30; CDR3nt: TGTGCCTGGAGTGCGGACAGGAACACTGAAGCTTTCTTT; CDR3aa: CAWSADRNTEAFF
abundance: -; d_gene: -; j_gene: TRBJ1-5; v_gene: TRBV6-1; CDR3nt: TGTGCCAGCAGTGAATTCGGGGGGGATAATCAGCCCCAGCATTTT; CDR3aa: CASSEFGGDNQPQHF
abundance: -; d_gene: TRBD2; j_gene: TRBJ2-1; v_gene: TRBV25-1; CDR3nt: TGTGCCAGCAGGAGGACTAGCGGGGGAGGGGGGGAGCAGTTCTTC; CDR3aa: CASRRTSGGGGEQFF
abundance: few; d_gene: TRBD2; j_gene: TRBJ2-1; v_gene: TRBV5-1; CDR3nt: TGCGCCAGCAGCTTTTCCCAGGGAGCGGGAGAGAGGGACAATGAGCAGTTCTTC; CDR3aa: CASSFSQGAGERDNEQFF
abundance: -; d_gene: -; j_gene: TRBJ2-1; v_gene: TRBV2; CDR3nt: TGTGCCAGCAGTGAAGCATATGAGCAGTTCTTC; CDR3aa: CASSEAYEQFF
abundance: once; d_gene: -; j_gene: TRBJ2-7; v_gene: TRBV27; CDR3nt: TGTGCCAGCAGTCCACCGGGCGCGGCCCACGAGCAGTACTTC; CDR3aa: CASSPPGAAHEQYF
abundance: -; d_gene: -; j_gene: TRBJ2-5; v_gene: TRBV5-5; CDR3nt: TGTGCCAGCAGCGCCCAAGAGACCCAGTACTTC; CDR3aa: CASSAQETQYF
abundance: -; d_gene: -; j_gene: TRBJ1-3; v_gene: TRBV11-2; CDR3nt: TGTGCCAGCAGCTTAACGAGGAGAAACACCATATATTTT; CDR3aa: CASSLTRRNTIYF
abundance: -; d_gene: -; j_gene: TRBJ2-7; v_gene: TRBV6-1; CDR3nt: TGTGCCAGCAGTGCGGGACCTTCCCAAGTTAGCGAGCAGTACTTC; CDR3aa: CASSAGPSQVSEQYF
abundance: -; d_gene: -; j_gene: TRBJ2-1; v_gene: TRBV14; CDR3nt: TGTGCCAGCAGCCAAGGGACCCGGGTGGAGCAGTTCTTC; CDR3aa: CASSQGTRVEQFF
abundance: -; d_gene: -; j_gene: TRBJ1-2; v_gene: TRBV10-3; CDR3nt: TGTGCCCCCCAGAACAGGGTTGGCTATGGCTACACCTTC; CDR3aa: CAPQNRVGYGYTF
abundance: many; d_gene: -; j_gene: TRBJ2-3; v_gene: TRBV6-5; CDR3nt: TGTGCCAGCAGGACAAGTATCCCAGATACGCAGTATTTT; CDR3aa: CASRTSIPDTQYF
abundance: few; d_gene: -; j_gene: TRBJ2-5; v_gene: TRBV6-1; CDR3nt: TGTGCCAGCAGACGACAAAAAGCTGAGACCCAGTACTTC; CDR3aa: CASRRQKAETQYF
abundance: -; d_gene: -; j_gene: TRBJ2-3; v_gene: TRBV25-1; CDR3nt: TGTGCCAGCAGTGACCGAAGACTAGATACGCAGTATTTT; CDR3aa: CASSDRRLDTQYF
abundance: -; d_gene: TRBD1; j_gene: TRBJ2-5; v_gene: TRBV11-2; CDR3nt: TGTGCCAGCAGCCTGACCAGGGGGCAAGAGACCCAGTACTTC; CDR3aa: CASSLTRGQETQYF
abundance: -; d_gene: -; j_gene: TRBJ2-3; v_gene: TRBV6-5; CDR3nt: TGTGCCAGCAGTTACTCGATGAGGTTGGGGGGTTCTACGCAGTATTTT; CDR3aa: CASSYSMRLGGSTQYF
abundance: -; d_gene: TRBD2; j_gene: TRBJ2-2; v_gene: TRBV25-1; CDR3nt: TGTGCCAGCGCCGGGACTAGCGGGGGATGGAACACCGGGGAGCTGTTTTTT; CDR3aa: CASAGTSGGWNTGELFF
abundance: -; d_gene: -; j_gene: TRBJ1-1; v_gene: TRBV10-2; CDR3nt: TGCGCCAGCTCCCCAGGGAACACTGAAGCTTTCTTT; CDR3aa: CASSPGNTEAFF
abundance: -; d_gene: TRBD1; j_gene: TRBJ2-7; v_gene: TRBV2; CDR3nt: TGTGCCGGCGGACAGGGTAGGTACGAGCAGTACTTC; CDR3aa: CAGGQGRYEQYF
abundance: -; d_gene: -; j_gene: TRBJ2-2; v_gene: TRBV11-3; CDR3nt: TGTGCCAGCAGCTTTAGGGCAGGGTTTAACACCGGGGAGCTGTTTTTT; CDR3aa: CASSFRAGFNTGELFF
abundance: -; d_gene: -; j_gene: TRBJ2-7; v_gene: TRBV2; CDR3nt: TGTGCCAGCAGTGAAGTGGGGGGCCACGAGCAGTACTTC; CDR3aa: CASSEVGGHEQYF
abundance: -; d_gene: TRBD1; j_gene: TRBJ2-7; v_gene: TRBV18; CDR3nt: TGTGCCAGCTCACGCCGACAGGGGGCCAACCGGTACGAGCAGTACTTC; CDR3aa: CASSRRQGANRYEQYF
abundance: few; d_gene: TRBD1; j_gene: TRBJ2-4; v_gene: TRBV7-9; CDR3nt: TGTGCCAGCAGCACCAGGGACAGGGAAAACATTCAGTACTTC; CDR3aa: CASSTRDRENIQYF
abundance: once; d_gene: TRBD1; j_gene: TRBJ2-1; v_gene: TRBV11-2; CDR3nt: TGTGCCAGCAGCTCCGGACAGGGCCGCTCCTACAATGAGCAGTTCTTC; CDR3aa: CASSSGQGRSYNEQFF
abundance: few; d_gene: -; j_gene: TRBJ2-1; v_gene: TRBV7-2; CDR3nt: TGTGCCAGCACCACAGATAGCGGCAATGAGCAGTTCTTC; CDR3aa: CASTTDSGNEQFF
abundance: -; d_gene: -; j_gene: TRBJ1-2; v_gene: TRBV30; CDR3nt: TGTGCCTGGAGTGTCAGGACAGCTAACTATGGCTACACCTTC; CDR3aa: CAWSVRTANYGYTF
abundance: -; d_gene: TRBD2; j_gene: TRBJ2-1; v_gene: TRBV7-9; CDR3nt: TGTGCCAGCAGCTCCTTCCGACTAGCGGGAGGGTCCTACAATGAGCAGTTCTTC; CDR3aa: CASSSFRLAGGSYNEQFF
abundance: -; d_gene: -; j_gene: TRBJ2-1; v_gene: TRBV2; CDR3nt: TGTGCCAGCAGGGAACTAGAAATCCATGAGCAGTTCTTC; CDR3aa: CASRELEIHEQFF
abundance: -; d_gene: -; j_gene: TRBJ2-2; v_gene: TRBV19; CDR3nt: TGTGCCAGCAAGGGGACAAGCGCGAACACCGGGGAGCTGTTTTTT; CDR3aa: CASKGTSANTGELFF
abundance: -; d_gene: -; j_gene: TRBJ1-1; v_gene: TRBV27; CDR3nt: TGTGCCAGCAGTTTATTCAGACAGGTTGAAGCTTTCTTT; CDR3aa: CASSLFRQVEAFF
abundance: -; d_gene: -; j_gene: TRBJ2-4; v_gene: TRBV6-1; CDR3nt: TGTGCCAGCAGTGATCAGGGAATAGCCAAAAACATTCAGTACTTC; CDR3aa: CASSDQGIAKNIQYF
abundance: few; d_gene: TRBD2; j_gene: TRBJ2-7; v_gene: TRBV11-1; CDR3nt: TGTGCCAGCAGCTTCCAGCGGGATAGCTACGAGCAGTACTTC; CDR3aa: CASSFQRDSYEQYF
abundance: -; d_gene: -; j_gene: TRBJ2-5; v_gene: TRBV19; CDR3nt: TGTGCCAGTAGTATGACCGGGACACAAGAGACCCAGTACTTC; CDR3aa: CASSMTGTQETQYF
abundance: -; d_gene: TRBD1; j_gene: TRBJ2-5; v_gene: TRBV25-1; CDR3nt: TGTGCCAGCGTGCGACAGGGGAAAAGGGAGACCCAGTACTTC; CDR3aa: CASVRQGKRETQYF
abundance: few; d_gene: -; j_gene: TRBJ2-1; v_gene: TRBV7-2; CDR3nt: TGTGCCAGCAGCTTAGAAGGGTCGAGTTACAATGAGCAGTTCTTC; CDR3aa: CASSLEGSSYNEQFF
abundance: -; d_gene: TRBD1; j_gene: TRBJ2-7; v_gene: TRBV19; CDR3nt: TGTGCCAGTAGCCAAACCGGGACAGGGCTTTCGGTAGAGCAGTACTTC; CDR3aa: CASSQTGTGLSVEQYF
abundance: -; d_gene: -; j_gene: TRBJ2-1; v_gene: TRBV6-6; CDR3nt: TGTGCCAGCAGTTCCGCCGGGACTTTACATGAGCAGTTCTTC; CDR3aa: CASSSAGTLHEQFF
abundance: -; d_gene: -; j_gene: TRBJ1-1; v_gene: TRBV5-1; CDR3nt: TGCGCCAGCAGCTTGGGTTTTACGAACACTGAAGCTTTCTTT; CDR3aa: CASSLGFTNTEAFF
abundance: -; d_gene: -; j_gene: TRBJ1-3; v_gene: TRBV23-1; CDR3nt: TGCGCCAGCAGTCCCCCTACGGTCCCAACCTGCCCCACCATATATTTT; CDR3aa: CASSPPTVPTCPTIYF
abundance: -; d_gene: -; j_gene: TRBJ2-1; v_gene: TRBV6-4; CDR3nt: TGTGCCAGCAGTAAGGAGCTAAACAATGAGCAGTTCTTC; CDR3aa: CASSKELNNEQFF
abundance: -; d_gene: -; j_gene: TRBJ1-5; v_gene: TRBV28; CDR3nt: TGTGCCATCGGGGGGCGCAATCAGCCCCAGCATTTT; CDR3aa: CAIGGRNQPQHF
abundance: -; d_gene: TRBD2; j_gene: TRBJ2-1; v_gene: TRBV2; CDR3nt: TGTGCCAGCAGAGGAGCGGGATTCTACAATGAGCAGTTCTTC; CDR3aa: CASRGAGFYNEQFF
abundance: -; d_gene: TRBD1; j_gene: TRBJ1-6; v_gene: TRBV7-6; CDR3nt: TGTGCCAGCAGCTCCCGACAGGGTTACAATTCACCCCTCCACTTT; CDR3aa: CASSSRQGYNSPLHF
abundance: -; d_gene: -; j_gene: TRBJ2-7; v_gene: TRBV19; CDR3nt: TGTGCCAGTAGTCGGGCACGGCTCGACGAGCAGTACTTC; CDR3aa: CASSRARLDEQYF